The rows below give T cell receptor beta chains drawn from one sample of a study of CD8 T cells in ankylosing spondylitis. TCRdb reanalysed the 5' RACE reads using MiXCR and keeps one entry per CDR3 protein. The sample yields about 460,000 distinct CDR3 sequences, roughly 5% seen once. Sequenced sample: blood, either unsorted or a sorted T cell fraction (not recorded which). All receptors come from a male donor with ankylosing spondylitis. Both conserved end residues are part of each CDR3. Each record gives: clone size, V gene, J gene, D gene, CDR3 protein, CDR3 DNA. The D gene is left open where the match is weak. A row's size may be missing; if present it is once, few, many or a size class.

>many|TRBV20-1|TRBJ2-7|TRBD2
CSADLGLAGKTYEQYF
TGCAGTGCAGACCTGGGACTAGCGGGAAAAACCTACGAGCAGTACTTC
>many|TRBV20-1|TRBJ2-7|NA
CSARNMTEPYEQYF
TGCAGTGCTAGAAATATGACAGAACCTTACGAGCAGTACTTC
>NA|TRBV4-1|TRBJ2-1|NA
CASSQGERVVTYNEQFF
TGCGCCAGCAGCCAAGGGGAACGGGTAGTCACCTACAATGAGCAGTTCTTC
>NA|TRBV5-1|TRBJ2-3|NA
CASSLEYLGLDTQYF
TGCGCCAGCAGCTTGGAGTACCTGGGATTAGATACGCAGTATTTT
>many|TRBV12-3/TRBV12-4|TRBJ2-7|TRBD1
CASSYGVGQFTYEQYF
TGTGCCAGCAGTTACGGAGTGGGACAGTTCACTTACGAGCAGTACTTC
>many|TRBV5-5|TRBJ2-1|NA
CASSLEVPLNEQFF
TGTGCCAGCAGCTTGGAAGTCCCCCTAAATGAGCAGTTCTTC
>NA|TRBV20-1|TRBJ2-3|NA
CSAGSNRVASTDTQYF
TGCAGTGCCGGGAGCAACAGGGTAGCATCCACAGATACGCAGTATTTT
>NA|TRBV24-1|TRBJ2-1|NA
CATSDNRGYNEQFF
TGTGCCACCAGTGACAATAGGGGTTACAATGAGCAGTTCTTC
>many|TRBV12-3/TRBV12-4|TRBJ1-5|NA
CASSYSRDNQPQHF
TGTGCCAGCAGTTATTCCAGGGACAATCAGCCCCAGCATTTT
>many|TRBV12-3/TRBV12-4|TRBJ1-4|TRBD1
CASRKNRGESEKLFF
TGTGCCAGCAGGAAAAACAGGGGGGAGAGTGAAAAACTGTTTTTT
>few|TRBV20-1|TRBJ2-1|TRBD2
CSARVLTSGRASSYNEQFF
TGCAGTGCTAGAGTTTTAACTAGCGGGAGGGCTAGCTCCTACAATGAGCAGTTCTTC
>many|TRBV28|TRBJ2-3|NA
CASSSGGHPGDTQYF
TGTGCCAGCAGTTCGGGGGGACACCCGGGAGATACGCAGTATTTT
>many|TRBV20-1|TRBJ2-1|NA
CSAFDYRESNEQFF
TGCAGTGCTTTTGATTACCGGGAAAGCAATGAGCAGTTCTTC
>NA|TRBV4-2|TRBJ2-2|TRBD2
CASSHGGDFRAGELFF
TGTGCCAGCAGCCACGGGGGGGACTTCCGGGCCGGGGAGCTGTTTTTT
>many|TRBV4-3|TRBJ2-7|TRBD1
CASSHRTGNEQYF
TGCGCCAGCAGCCACCGGACAGGGAACGAGCAGTACTTC
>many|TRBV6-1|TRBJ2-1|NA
CASSEMASHQFF
TGTGCCAGCAGTGAAATGGCTAGCCATCAGTTCTTC
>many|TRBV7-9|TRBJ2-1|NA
CASSPRGRASYNEQFF
TGTGCCAGCAGCCCTCGGGGACGGGCTTCTTACAATGAGCAGTTCTTC
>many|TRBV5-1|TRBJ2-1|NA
CASSLENRDTYNEQFF
TGCGCCAGCAGCTTGGAAAACAGGGATACCTACAATGAGCAGTTCTTC
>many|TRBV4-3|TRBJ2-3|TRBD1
CASSHDRDRGTDTQYF
TGCGCCAGCAGCCATGATCGGGACAGGGGGACAGATACGCAGTATTTT
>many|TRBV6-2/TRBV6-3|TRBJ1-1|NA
CASSYYRDGGTEAFF
TGTGCCAGCAGTTACTACCGGGACGGCGGGACTGAAGCTTTCTTT
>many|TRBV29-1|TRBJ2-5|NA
CSAGPQETQYF
TGCAGCGCCGGACCACAAGAGACCCAGTACTTC
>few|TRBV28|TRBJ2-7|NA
CASSPPLLDTPRDEQYF
TGTGCCAGCAGTCCACCACTTTTGGACACCCCCAGGGACGAGCAGTACTTC
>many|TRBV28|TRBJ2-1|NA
CASSLPFGGRQFF
TGTGCCAGCAGTTTACCTTTCGGGGGACGGCAGTTCTTC
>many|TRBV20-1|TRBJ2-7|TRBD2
CSLWGGTYEQYF
TGCAGTCTGTGGGGGGGAACCTACGAGCAGTACTTC
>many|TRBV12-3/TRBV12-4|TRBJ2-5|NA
CASSSTLRKTQYF
TGTGCCAGCAGTTCCACTCTCAGGAAGACCCAGTACTTC
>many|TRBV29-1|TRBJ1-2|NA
CSVALTGSFDDGYTF
TGCAGCGTTGCCCTCACAGGCTCCTTCGATGATGGCTACACCTTC
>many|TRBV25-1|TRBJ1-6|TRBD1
CASSSTGVRSPLHF
TGTGCCAGCAGTTCTACAGGGGTGCGGTCACCCCTCCACTTT
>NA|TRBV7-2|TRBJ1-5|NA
CASSPRVGLGNQPQHF
TGTGCCAGCAGCCCACGGGTGGGGCTAGGCAATCAGCCCCAGCATTTT
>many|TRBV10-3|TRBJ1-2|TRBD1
CATWTGVSYGYTF
TGTGCCACCTGGACAGGGGTCAGCTATGGCTACACCTTC
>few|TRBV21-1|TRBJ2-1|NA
CASSKARRGLQFF
TGTGCCAGCAGCAAAGCGCGGAGGGGGTTGCAGTTCTTC
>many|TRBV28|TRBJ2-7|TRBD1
CASATGGRSYEQYF
TGTGCCAGCGCGACAGGGGGACGGAGCTACGAGCAGTACTTC
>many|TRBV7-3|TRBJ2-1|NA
CASSLNRAGALNEQFF
TGTGCCAGCAGCTTAAATCGGGCAGGGGCCCTCAATGAGCAGTTCTTC
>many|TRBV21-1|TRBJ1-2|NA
CASSTRGWATYGYTF
TGTGCCAGCAGCACGCGGGGTTGGGCCACCTATGGCTACACCTTC
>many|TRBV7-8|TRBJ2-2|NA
CASSSRDGSSGELFF
TGTGCCAGCAGTTCCCGGGACGGTTCGAGCGGGGAGCTGTTTTTT
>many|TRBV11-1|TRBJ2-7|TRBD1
CASSFGQGIPYEQYF
TGTGCCAGCAGCTTCGGACAGGGAATCCCCTACGAGCAGTACTTC
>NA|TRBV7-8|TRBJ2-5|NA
CASSPLLGGETQYF
TGTGCCAGCAGCCCCCTACTAGGGGGGGAGACCCAGTACTTC
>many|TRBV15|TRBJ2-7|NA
CATSREELLEQYF
TGTGCCACCAGCAGAGAAGAACTCCTCGAGCAGTACTTC
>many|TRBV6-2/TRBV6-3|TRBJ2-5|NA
CASGGAETQYF
TGTGCCAGCGGGGGCGCGGAGACCCAGTACTTC
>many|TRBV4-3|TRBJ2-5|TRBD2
CASSQDPSGRALETQYF
TGCGCCAGCAGCCAAGATCCTAGCGGGAGGGCCTTGGAGACCCAGTACTTC
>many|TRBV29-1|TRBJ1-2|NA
CSVSVPNDGGYTF
TGCAGCGTTTCGGTTCCCAATGATGGTGGCTACACCTTC
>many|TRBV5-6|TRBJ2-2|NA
CASTFDPNTGELFF
TGTGCCAGCACCTTTGATCCGAACACCGGGGAGCTGTTTTTT
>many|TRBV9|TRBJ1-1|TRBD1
CASSVATGQGFDTEAFF
TGTGCCAGCAGCGTAGCCACGGGACAGGGCTTCGACACTGAAGCTTTCTTT
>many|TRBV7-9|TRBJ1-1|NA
CASSSPPGPLNTEAFF
TGTGCCAGCAGCTCCCCCCCCGGGCCCTTGAACACTGAAGCTTTCTTT
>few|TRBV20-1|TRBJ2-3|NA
CSARGLPGLSTDTQYF
TGCAGTGCTAGAGGTCTCCCGGGATTAAGCACAGATACGCAGTATTTT
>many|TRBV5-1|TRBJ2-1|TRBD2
CASSLVSGGLDEQFF
TGCGCCAGCAGCTTGGTGTCGGGGGGGTTGGATGAGCAGTTCTTC
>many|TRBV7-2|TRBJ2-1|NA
CASSLGLGSYNEQFF
TGTGCCAGCAGCTTAGGGTTGGGGAGCTACAATGAGCAGTTCTTC
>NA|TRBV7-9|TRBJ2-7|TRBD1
CASSRTWTGAYEQYF
TGTGCCAGCAGCCGAACCTGGACAGGGGCCTACGAGCAGTACTTC
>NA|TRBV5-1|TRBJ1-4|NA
CASSPGPMNEKLFF
TGCGCCAGCAGCCCGGGACCGATGAATGAAAAACTGTTTTTT
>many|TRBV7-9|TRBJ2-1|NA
CASGQGLVEQFF
TGTGCCAGCGGGCAGGGACTCGTTGAGCAGTTCTTC
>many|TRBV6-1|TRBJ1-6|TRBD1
CASSLLTGWYDNSPLHF
TGTGCCAGCAGTCTCCTGACAGGGTGGTACGATAATTCACCCCTCCACTTT
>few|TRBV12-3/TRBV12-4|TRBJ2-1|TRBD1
CASSWTQTGGAFDEQFF
TGTGCCAGCAGTTGGACTCAGACAGGGGGCGCTTTCGATGAGCAGTTCTTC
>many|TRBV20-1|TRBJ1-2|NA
CSASLGVPGGYTF
TGCAGTGCTAGTCTTGGCGTGCCGGGGGGCTACACCTTC
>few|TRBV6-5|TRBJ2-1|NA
CASSYLGIYNEQFF
TGTGCCAGCAGTTACCTAGGGATCTACAATGAGCAGTTCTTC
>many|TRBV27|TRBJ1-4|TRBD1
CASSFDRGGEKLFF
TGTGCCAGCAGTTTCGACAGGGGTGGTGAAAAACTGTTTTTT